Following are 24 T cell receptor beta chains from one sample sequenced in a study of cytomegalovirus exposure and HLA in healthy donors. The table came from immunoSEQ multiplex PCR; TCRdb's copy has only in-frame clones and leaves some out. The sample records 68,000 or so clones, about 89% being singletons. Sequencing was carried out using PBMCs. Every receptor here comes from a woman aged 18-29 years in good health and CMV-seronegative.

This chain joins TRBV28 and TRBJ2-4; D is unresolved. Trimming left V 2 bases short and J 16 bases short, with 18 bases between. Per germline, CDR1 MDHEN and CDR2 SYDVKM. The CDR3 is 13 residues long. The CDR3 sequence: CASSLGRPKPVYF. CDR3 nucleotide sequence: TGTGCCAGCAGTTTAGGCAGGCCTAAGCCCGTTTACTTC.

The chain combines TRBV10-3 with TRBJ2-3; 11 bases fit TRBD1. Germline trimming cut 11 bases from V and 4 bases from J; bases unmatched to any gene: 14. This CDR3 spans 16 amino acids. Germline-derived CDR1 and CDR2 are ENHRY and SYGVKD. DNA for the CDR3: TGTGCCTCCGGGGCAACCGGGACAGGGGGTTCAGATACGCAGTATTTT. Amino acid sequence: CASGATGTGGSDTQYF.

V and J are TRBV27 and TRBJ1-2; a weak D match, TRBD1 (6 bases). V lost 6 bases to trimming and J lost 6 bases, with 20 bases between them. This CDR3 has 15 amino acids. From germline, CDR1 is MNHEY and CDR2 SMNVEV (reference sequence). DNA for the CDR3: TGTGCCAGCAGCCTTTTGGCGGGGGCGTACGATGGCTACACCTTC. Translating gives CASSLLAGAYDGYTF.

The CDR3 spells CASSRHSGTSGGRGETQYF. CDR3 DNA: TGTGCCAGCAGCCGACATTCCGGGACTAGCGGGGGACGTGGGGAGACCCAGTACTTC. The J gene is TRBJ2-5, the V gene TRBV7-2, with 14 nucleotides matching TRBD2. V trimming: 5 bases; J trimming: 5 bases; junction bases outside the gene matches: 16. The CDR3 has 19 residues. Germline V lookup: CDR1 SGHTA, CDR2 FQGNSA.

The chain uses TRBV28 and TRBJ2-3; possible D gene TRBD1, 7 bases. The V end was cut by 1 base, the J end by 6 bases, with 26 bases between. The CDR3 length is 19 residues. The germline V gene encodes CDR1 MDHEN and CDR2 SYDVKM. The CDR3, as DNA: TGTGCCAGCAGTTTATTATTTTTGCGGGACAGCGCGTCGGGGGATACGCAGTATTTT. Its protein product is CASSLLFLRDSASGDTQYF. The full variable domain, its missing parts supplied by reference TRBV28 and TRBJ2-3, is DVKVTQSSRYLVKRTGEKVFLECVQDMDHENMFWYRQDPGLGLRLIYFSYDVKMKEKGDIPEGYSVSREKKERFSLILESASTNQTSMYLCASSLLFLRDSASGDTQYFGPGTRLTVL.

The chain joins TRBV9 to TRBJ1-3, with D uncertain. The CDR3 extends over 16 amino acids. CDR1 and CDR2 (germline): SGDLS, YYNGEE. Trimming stripped 5 bases from V and 0 bases from J, with 15 bases between. The DNA of the CDR3 is TGTGCCAGCAGTCGTAGCACGGGGTTCTCTGGAAACACCATATATTTT. Translation: CASSRSTGFSGNTIYF.

CDR3 region: CASSRGRENTEAFF. The DNA of the CDR3 is TGTGCCAGCAGCCGAGGACGGGAGAACACTGAAGCTTTCTTT. The chain is built from TRBV6-5 and TRBJ1-1; D is undetermined. CDR3 length: 14 amino acids. Between the trimmed V and J ends, which lost 6 bases and 1 base, there was a span of 12 bases. CDR1 and CDR2 (germline): MNHEY, SVGAGI.

This chain connects TRBV29-1 to TRBJ1-2, with D perhaps TRBD1 (6 bases). The CDR3 runs 14 residues. V dropped 7 bases and J dropped 2 bases, with 17 bases sitting between them. CDR1 SQVTM and CDR2 ANQGSEA come from the germline V gene. The CDR3 DNA sequence: TGCAGCGCAGAGGGGAGGGGGAAGAACTATGGCTACACCTTC. Residues: CSAEGRGKNYGYTF.

This clone has only one observation. V and J are TRBV6-4 and TRBJ2-2, with a tentative D call TRBD2 (7 bases). CDR1 and CDR2 from the germline V gene are MRHNA and SNTAGT. Trimming left V 4 bases short and J 3 bases short, with 12 bases between. The CDR3 is made up of 15 amino acids. The CDR3 loop reads CASSARGADTGELFF. DNA for the CDR3: TGTGCCAGCAGTGCCCGGGGGGCCGACACCGGGGAGCTGTTTTTT.

This rearrangement joins TRBV29-1 to TRBJ2-1, with D perhaps TRBD2 (5 bases). Germline lookup yields CDR1 SQVTM and CDR2 ANQGSEA. V lost 5 bases and J 1 base, leaving 12 bases between the germline ends. The CDR3 has 14 residues. The DNA of the CDR3 is TGCAGCGTTCTGAGGGCAATTTCCTACAATGAGCAGTTCTTC. The encoded protein is CSVLRAISYNEQFF.

J is TRBJ2-3 and V is TRBV4-2; D may be TRBD1 (5 bases). This CDR3 comprises 17 residues. Deletions cut 1 base from V and 0 bases from J, with 14 bases between. The germline V gene has CDR1 LGHNA and CDR2 YNFKEQ. This chain's CDR3 is CASSQAGQGTSTDTQYF. The CDR3 DNA follows: TGTGCCAGCAGCCAAGCCGGGCAGGGCACTAGCACAGATACGCAGTATTTT.

V and J are TRBV9 and TRBJ2-7; 9 bases are a match to TRBD1. The CDR3 extends over 14 amino acids. CDR1 and CDR2 (germline): SGDLS, YYNGEE. J gave up 6 bases and V 1 base, and 5 bases lay outside the gene matches. The CDR3 protein is CASSVRGQGTEQYF. The CDR3 coding sequence is TGTGCCAGCAGCGTAAGGGGACAGGGTACCGAGCAGTACTTC.

This clone was detected only once. The genes are TRBV19 and TRBJ1-1; D might be TRBD1 (5 bases). This CDR3 comprises 14 residues. Germline V gene lookup returns CDR1 LNHDA and CDR2 SQIVND (reference sequence). V lost 3 bases, J lost 4 bases, and 12 bases lay in between. The CDR3 here is CASSMAGRGTEAFF. The DNA of the CDR3 is TGTGCCAGTAGTATGGCGGGGAGGGGCACTGAAGCTTTCTTT.

This chain links TRBV30 with TRBJ2-7, with D possibly matching TRBD2 (5 bases). Germline V lookup: CDR1 GTSNPN, CDR2 SVGIG (reference sequence). CDR3 length: 12 residues. The V end was cut by 2 bases, the J end by 9 bases, with 14 bases between. This CDR3 is CAWSTPAEGQYF. CDR3 coding DNA: TGTGCCTGGAGTACACCTGCCGAGGGGCAGTACTTC.

The genes are TRBV18 and TRBJ1-1; TRBD1 is a possible D gene (6 bases). CDR3 size: 16 residues. The V end lost 0 bases, the J end lost 1 base, and 12 bases lay between the germline ends. The germline CDR1 and CDR2 sequences are KGHSH and LQKENI. The CDR3 nucleotides are TGTGCCAGCTCACCACCCTCAGGGGCGGAGAACACTGAAGCTTTCTTT. This codes for CASSPPSGAENTEAFF.

The chain has TRBV5-6 and TRBJ2-7, with a tentative D call TRBD1 (6 bases). The CDR3 is 14 amino acids. V gave up 3 bases and J gave up 2 bases, with 12 bases separating them. Germline V gene lookup returns CDR1 SGHDT and CDR2 YYEEEE. The CDR3 nucleotides read TGTGCCAGCAGCTCGCACAGGGCCCCCTACGAGCAGTACTTC. It specifies CASSSHRAPYEQYF.

The CDR3 sequence is CASSFNSGGGGQETQYF. CDR3 in DNA: TGTGCCAGCAGTTTTAATAGCGGGGGCGGAGGCCAAGAGACCCAGTACTTC. V is TRBV27 and J is TRBJ2-5, with TRBD2 identical over 9 bases. After removal of 3 bases from V and 1 base from J, the junction contained 9 bases not matched to a gene. The CDR3 covers 17 residues. The germline gives CDR1 MNHEY, CDR2 SMNVEV (reference sequence).

The chain employs TRBV5-1 and TRBJ1-4, with 11 bases that match TRBD1. Germline V gene data show CDR1 as SGHRS and CDR2 as YFSETQ. With V trimmed by 4 bases and J by 6 bases, 8 bases remained unmatched. This CDR3 spans 16 amino acids. CDR3 in DNA: TGCGCCAGCAGCCAAACCGGACAGGGGGCACATGAAAAACTGTTTTTT. This codes for CASSQTGQGAHEKLFF.

The V gene is TRBV4-1, the J gene TRBJ1-4; maybe TRBD1 (5 bases). V was pared by 1 base and J by 7 bases, with 13 bases between. The CDR3 spans 15 residues. Germline V gives CDR1 MGHRA, CDR2 YSYEKL. The DNA for the CDR3 is TGCGCCAGCAGCCAAGGTTCAGGGCTCGTTGAAAAACTGTTTTTT. Translating gives CASSQGSGLVEKLFF.

This clone was counted once. The chain joins TRBV7-2 to TRBJ2-5; possible D gene TRBD2, 5 bases. This CDR3 has 14 residues. Germline V gene lookup returns CDR1 SGHTA and CDR2 FQGNSA. Trimming pared 3 bases from V and 5 bases from J, leaving 13 bases between. The CDR3 loop reads CASSFIRGGETQYF. As DNA, the CDR3 is TGTGCCAGCAGCTTTATCCGAGGCGGGGAGACCCAGTACTTC.

The chain combines TRBV6-5 with TRBJ2-3, with D possibly being TRBD1 (5 bases). The CDR3 contains 13 residues. V was cut by 6 bases and J by 1 base, with 8 bases left in between. Per the germline V gene, CDR1 is MNHEY and CDR2 is SVGAGI. The CDR3 DNA reads as TGTGCCAGCAGATTACAGGGCACAGATACGCAGTATTTT. Its protein product is CASRLQGTDTQYF.

This rearrangement joins TRBV27 to TRBJ2-7; 10 nucleotides align to TRBD1. This CDR3 spans 16 amino acids. Germline lookup yields CDR1 MNHEY and CDR2 SMNVEV (reference sequence). With 7 bases clipped from V and 5 bases from J, the junction kept 14 bases outside the gene matches. The DNA of the CDR3 is TGTGCCAGCACCCCTCCAGGGGGACAGGGGAACCACGAGCAGTACTTC. Translated: CASTPPGGQGNHEQYF.

The chain uses TRBV19 and TRBJ2-7; TRBD1 agrees at 8 bases. Germline-derived CDR1 and CDR2 are LNHDA and SQIVND (reference sequence). The CDR3 is made up of 15 amino acids. The ends lost 9 bases at V and 2 bases at J; junction bases unmatched: 12. The CDR3 protein is CASNERTGSTYEQYF. The CDR3 DNA sequence: TGTGCCAGCAACGAGAGGACAGGGTCTACCTACGAGCAGTACTTC.

This sequence joins TRBV5-1 and TRBJ1-1; 7 bases match TRBD1. V shed 3 bases, J shed 1 base, and the junction held 3 bases outside the gene matches. The V gene's germline CDR1 is SGHRS and CDR2 YFSETQ. The CDR3 extends over 14 amino acids. CDR3 residues: CASSWGQQNTEAFF. The CDR3 DNA sequence: TGCGCCAGCAGCTGGGGACAGCAGAACACTGAAGCTTTCTTT.